This entry lists 9 T cell receptor beta chains sequenced from one sample in a study of CD8+ T cells in alopecia areata. cDNA serving as the sequencing template came from extracted, reverse transcribed RNA. Sequencing was performed with immunoSEQ multiplex PCR; in TCRdb, only in-frame clones are kept and a portion is missing. Among 150,000 or so clones listed, 67% were seen once. Sequencing used CD8+ T cells sorted from blood, obtained at week 0. The receptors come from a human donor with alopecia areata.

The chain couples TRBV29-1 to TRBJ2-5; the D gene is possibly TRBD1 (6 bases). The better agreement between TRBJ2-7 and the DNA end casts doubt on the J call. This CDR3 has 15 amino acids. Germline V gene lookup returns CDR1 SQVTM and CDR2 ANQGSEA. CDR3 amino acids: CSVEMGHPIPYEQYF. The CDR3 coding sequence is TGCAGCGTTGAAATGGGACATCCGATCCCCTACGAGCAGTACTTC.

V usage is TRBV5-6 and J usage is TRBJ1-6; D might be TRBD1 (5 bases). Germline V gene data show CDR1 as SGHDT and CDR2 as YYEEEE. The V end lost 2 bases, the J end lost 6 bases, and 12 bases lay between the germline ends. CDR3 size: 15 residues. The CDR3 DNA follows: TGTGCCAGCAGCTTCGGGGACGGATCTAATTCACCCCTCCACTTT. As protein: CASSFGDGSNSPLHF. The complete variable domain, with remaining parts taken from reference TRBV5-6 and TRBJ1-6, reads DAGVTQSPTHLIKTRGQQVTLRCSPKSGHDTVSWYQQALGQGPQFIFQYYEEEERQRGNFPDRFSGHQFPNYSSELNVNALLLGDSALYLCASSFGDGSNSPLHFGNGTRLTVT.

The gene calls are TRBV6-4 and TRBJ2-3; 13 bases fit TRBD2. Germline CDR1 reads MRHNA; CDR2 reads SNTAGT. The CDR3 is 15 amino acids. Trimming at V came to 3 bases and at J to 3 bases, leaving 0 bases not matched to a gene. The CDR3 DNA is TGTGCCAGCAGTGAGACTAGCGGGGGGACAGATACGCAGTATTTT. Its translation is CASSETSGGTDTQYF.

This clone was counted between two and nine times. The J gene is TRBJ2-5, the V gene TRBV7-2, with D possibly TRBD2 on 7 matching bases. This CDR3 contains 10 residues. The V gene's germline CDR1 is SGHTA and CDR2 FQGNSA. Between the trimmed V and J ends, which lost 6 bases and 13 bases, there was a span of 12 bases. In nucleotides, the CDR3 is TGTGCCAGCAGGGGGAGGGGGTCGTACTTC. This codes for CASRGRGSYF. The variable domain in full, completed from reference TRBV7-2 and TRBJ2-5, reads GAGVSQSPSNKVTEKGKDVELRCDPISGHTALYWYRQSLGQGLEFLIYFQGNSAPDKSGLPSDRFSAERTGGSVSTLTIQRTQQEDSAVYLCASRGRGSYFGPGTRLLVL.

Turning to this clone: The CDR3 ends on some other residue instead of the conserved phenylalanine or tryptophan, so this is likely a read error. It is unclear where the CDR3 begins or ends on the DNA, so no DNA is shown, and the CDR3 is as TCRdb lists it. The rearrangement links TRBV9 to TRBJ1-1; TRBD1, the table's D call, lacks a check against the DNA. The CDR3 adds up to 11 amino acids, both ends counted. CDR1 is SGDLS, CDR2 YYNGEE, per germline. CDR3 in amino acids: CASSPRDRGLA.

The V gene is TRBV13, the J gene TRBJ2-6; D might be TRBD2 (6 bases). There are 16 residues in the CDR3. V was shortened by 5 bases and J by 0 bases, with 11 bases between the two germline ends. Germline V gene lookup returns CDR1 PRHDT and CDR2 FYEKMQ (reference sequence). CDR3 sequence: CASSPSGDSGANVLTF. As DNA, the CDR3 is TGTGCCAGCAGCCCCTCGGGAGACTCTGGGGCCAACGTCCTGACTTTC.

CDR3 nucleotides: TGTGCCACCAGCGGACTGGACAGGGCGAGCACAGATACGCAGTATTTT. Amino acids: CATSGLDRASTDTQYF. The chain combines TRBV15 with TRBJ2-3, with 8 bases identical to TRBD1. Germline CDR1 and CDR2: LNHNV and YYDKDF (reference sequence). V lost 5 bases and J lost 0; bases outside the gene matches: 7. The CDR3 totals 16 residues.

This chain connects TRBV6-6 to TRBJ1-1; tentatively, D is TRBD1 (5 bases). V was cut by 3 bases and J by 4 bases, with 12 bases left in between. The CDR3 has 14 residues. Germline-derived CDR1 and CDR2 are MNHNY and SVGAGI (reference sequence). This chain's CDR3 is CASSYAGGGTEAFF. The DNA of the CDR3 is TGTGCCAGCAGTTATGCGGGGGGAGGCACTGAAGCTTTCTTT.

The rearrangement links TRBV4-1 to TRBJ1-1, with 8 bases fitting TRBD1. Germline loops: CDR1 MGHRA, CDR2 YSYEKL. After removal of 4 bases from V and 2 bases from J, the junction contained 6 bases not matched to a gene. This CDR3 contains 15 residues. CDR3 amino acids: CASSRRTGINTEAFF. As DNA, the CDR3 is TGCGCCAGCAGCCGACGGACAGGGATCAACACTGAAGCTTTCTTT.